The 6 T cell receptor beta chains given below trace back to one sample, sequenced in a study of tumor-infiltrating lymphocytes in primary liver carcinoma. Co-extraction of RNA and DNA was performed on about 18-33 mg of unsorted bulk tissue. With around 450 ng total RNA as template and a constant-region primer, TCR beta cDNA was made. Each TCR beta library was derived from three nested multiplex PCR rounds that employed slightly modified ARM-PCR. Amplification in the first two PCR rounds was performed using TRBV1-TRBV30 forward primers and a C-beta reverse primer for around 11 cycles each. TCRdb redid the calling of the multiplex PCR reads with MiXCR, one entry per CDR3 protein. The sample records approximately 100,000 distinct CDR3 sequences, under 70% being singletons. The sequencing sample was made of liver tumor tissue from sampling region 2. The subset here: tumor region T2, inferior pole. Source of these receptors: a woman aged 55-69 years with primary liver carcinoma and hepatitis B virus infection.

Note on this clonotype: A much larger clone is a single base away; this may be a read error. Because it lacks the conserved phenylalanine or tryptophan at the end, this CDR3 is likely a read error. This CDR3 is CASSQLGQGRGSNSPLHL. The CDR3 region has the DNA TGTGCCAGCAGCCAGCTGGGACAGGGAAGAGGTAGCAATTCACCCCTCCACCTT. The chain links TRBV14 to TRBJ1-6; 9 bases are shared with TRBD1. Germline V lookup: CDR1 SGHDN, CDR2 FVKESK. With V trimmed by 3 bases and J by 7 bases, 13 bases remained unmatched. CDR3 size: 18 residues.

As to this clonotype: This may be a read error: a much more frequent sequence differs by one nucleotide. The chain combines TRBV28 with TRBJ2-7; D gene ambiguous. This CDR3 is built from 16 residues. Germline CDR1 and CDR2: MDHEN and SYDVKM. Deletions cut 7 bases from V and 6 bases from J, with 25 bases between. The CDR3 DNA follows: TGTGCCAGCATCGCCAGGCCAGCGTCGGCCGAAGGCGAGCAGTACTTC. Protein sequence: CASIARPASAEGEQYF. Together with reference TRBV28 and TRBJ2-7, the CDR3 gives the full variable domain: DVKVTQSSRYLVKRTGEKVFLECVQDMDHENMFWYRQDPGLGLRLIYFSYDVKMKEKGDIPEGYSVSREKKERFSLILESASTNQTSMYLCASIARPASAEGEQYFGPGTRLTVT.

For this clonotype: One junction end does not reproduce the germline sequence, and a read error may be involved. The chain joins TRBV11-2 to TRBJ2-5; 7 positions agree with TRBD1. Germline values: CDR1 SGHAT, CDR2 FQNNGV. The CDR3 sequence is 13 residues long. The CDR3 loop reads CASRRDREETQHF. As DNA, the CDR3 is TGTGCCAGCAGACGTGACAGGGAAGAGACCCAGCACTTC.

Comments on this clonotype: Given a much more abundant clone one base away, this may be a read error. In DNA form, the CDR3 reads TGTGCCAGCAGCTTACAACAGGGGCTCTCTGGAAACACCATATATTTT. Its translation is CASSLQQGLSGNTIYF. This sequence joins TRBV7-8 and TRBJ1-3, with 7 bases fitting TRBD1. The junction had 4 bases not matched to a gene; V was cut back by 2 bases and J by 0 bases. CDR3 length equals 16 residues. CDR1 and CDR2 from the germline V gene are SGHVS and FQNEAQ.

This clonotype occurred a few times. This may come from a read error, since a much larger clone is one base off. The J gene is TRBJ2-6, the V gene TRBV5-6, with D perhaps matching TRBD1 (6 bases). The CDR3 loop spans 17 amino acids. V was cut by 10 bases and J by 0 bases, with 20 bases left in between. Germline V gene lookup returns CDR1 SGHDT and CDR2 YYEEEE. CDR3 amino acids: CAGVLLGQISGANVLTF. The DNA of the CDR3 is TGTGCCGGCGTTCTTTTAGGACAGATCTCTGGGGCCAACGTCCTGACTTTC.

This sequence joins TRBV6-6 and TRBJ2-4, with TRBD2 matching over 11 bases. The ends lost 2 bases at V and 9 bases at J; junction bases unmatched: 9. CDR3 length equals 16 residues. Germline CDR1 reads MNHNY; CDR2 reads SVGAGI (reference sequence). Here the CDR3 DNA reads TGTGCCAGCAGTTACGGGGGACTAGCGGTTCAAATCATTCAGTACTTC. It is translated as CASSYGGLAVQIIQYF.